The sequence of this T cell receptor (beta chain) was determined in a study of blood T cell repertoires in COVID-19. Study in general: PBMCs, B-cell-depleted T cells, or T cells provided the cDNA or gDNA that made up the material.

Clones were read by immunoSEQ multiplex PCR, and TCRdb kept only the in-frame ones, dropping some. Among some 400,000 clones listed, approximately 87% were seen once. Self-reported history from a screening survey and questionnaire set each donor's cohort. Germline loops: CDR1 SGDLS, CDR2 YYNGEE. V dropped 3 bases and J dropped 3; count of bases not matched to a gene: 10. The CDR3 sequence is 17 residues long. The genes are TRBV9 and TRBJ2-3; 10 bases are shared with TRBD2. The clonotype comes from a man in his thirties or forties who had recovered from COVID-19. Sequenced sample: PBMCs or T cells enriched from blood (not recorded which). The CDR3 DNA reads as TGTGCCAGCAGCGCCCGGAGCGGGGGGGGCATAACAGATACGCAGTATTTT. Translation: CASSARSGGGITDTQYF.